Presented here are 3 T cell receptor beta chains from one specimen sequenced in a study of OX40 agonist ivuxolimab in advanced cancers. Libraries came from the immunoSEQ multiplex PCR assay. TCRdb obtained this table from immuneACCESS and retained in-frame rearrangements with V and J assigned. These tables miss some clones; where compared with another copy, unresolved V genes account for less than half of the shortfall, and the remainder is unexplained. The sample table contains more than 40,000 clones; only one count was recorded for 89% of them. Clones ranked in the top ten supply 10% to 15% of the sample. Sequenced material: CD4+ or CD8+ T cells sorted from blood, taken in a trial of the OX40 agonist ivuxolimab. All receptors come from an adult with an advanced solid tumor such as melanoma, head and neck, liver or kidney cancer.

The chain links TRBV30 to TRBJ1-4; the D gene is possibly TRBD1 (5 bases). Germline V CDR1 and CDR2: GTSNPN, SVGIG (reference sequence). V lost 4 bases to trimming and J lost 0 bases, with 9 bases between them. The CDR3 is 14 residues long. CDR3 residues: CAWNPTATNEKLFF. In DNA form, the CDR3 reads TGTGCCTGGAATCCGACAGCAACTAATGAAAAACTGTTTTTT. Together with reference TRBV30 and TRBJ1-4, the CDR3 gives the full variable domain: SQTIHQWPATLVQPVGSPLSLECTVEGTSNPNLYWYRQAAGRGLQLLFYSVGIGQISSEVPQNLSASRPQDRQFILSSKKLLLSDSGFYLCAWNPTATNEKLFFGSGTQLSVL.

The V gene is TRBV27, the J gene TRBJ1-2, with D unclear. Deletions cut 2 bases from V and 8 bases from J, with 15 bases between. Germline loops: CDR1 MNHEY, CDR2 SMNVEV (reference sequence). This CDR3 comprises 14 residues. CDR3 bases: TGTGCCAGCAGTTTAATGGCCGGGTGGGAGGGCTACACCTTC. It specifies CASSLMAGWEGYTF.

The J gene is TRBJ2-3, the V gene TRBV7-2; 9 nucleotides line up with TRBD2. Germline V gene data show CDR1 as SGHTA and CDR2 as FQGNSA. J gave up 6 bases and V 4 bases, and 8 bases lay outside the gene matches. The CDR3 consists of 15 residues. This chain's CDR3 is CASSSTGTSFDTQYF. The CDR3 region has the DNA TGTGCCAGCAGCTCCACCGGGACTAGCTTTGATACGCAGTATTTT.